Presented here are 25 T cell receptor beta chains from one specimen sequenced in a study of early T cells in non-severe SARS-CoV-2 infection. Using its own MiXCR run on the 5' RACE reads, TCRdb lists one record per CDR3 protein. The sample lists some 64,000 distinct CDR3 sequences, approximately 8.8% occurring once. The sequencing used whole blood, collected at baseline. The receptors shown here come from an adult who was a healthcare worker with PCR-confirmed SARS-CoV-2 infection or an uninfected control (not recorded which).

This chain links TRBV19 with TRBJ2-5; D not certain. Germline loops: CDR1 LNHDA, CDR2 SQIVND (reference sequence). CDR3 length: 14 amino acids. Trimming took 9 bases from V and 2 from J, leaving 16 bases between them. The CDR3 is CASSRSSDQETQYF. CDR3 nucleotide sequence: TGTGCCAGCTCCCGTAGCAGCGATCAAGAGACCCAGTACTTC.

The sample holds many counts of this clonotype. The CDR3 region is CASSYGSSGNTIYF. In nucleotides, the CDR3 is TGTGCCAGCAGTTACGGGAGCTCTGGAAACACCATATATTTT. The chain is built from TRBV6-2 or TRBV6-3 and TRBJ1-3; D uncertain. The V end was cut by 2 bases, the J end by 0 bases, with 5 bases between. CDR1 is MNHEY, CDR2 SVGEGT, per germline. CDR3 length: 14 amino acids.

This clonotype was seen more than once but under ten times. This chain uses TRBV20-1 with TRBJ2-4; TRBD2 aligns across 16 bases. This CDR3 has 19 residues. Trimming took 6 bases from V and 5 from J; bases not matched to a gene: 16. Germline V lookup: CDR1 DFQATT, CDR2 SNEGSKA (reference sequence). This CDR3 is CSARSGLAGGLEWQNIQYF. The DNA of the CDR3 is TGCAGTGCGAGATCGGGACTAGCGGGAGGGCTAGAATGGCAAAACATTCAGTACTTC.

This clonotype has a count of ten or more. The V call is TRBV20-1, the J call TRBJ2-5; D is possibly TRBD2 (6 bases). Germline V lookup: CDR1 DFQATT, CDR2 SNEGSKA (reference sequence). The V gene lost 5 bases and the J gene lost 5 bases, with 21 bases spanning the gap. CDR3 length: 15 residues. CDR3 in DNA: TGCAGTGCTGGCCGGACGAGTCCTCGGGGGGAGACCCAGTACTTC. It specifies CSAGRTSPRGETQYF.

The sample holds many counts of this clonotype. The rearrangement joins TRBV7-3 to TRBJ1-1, with D maybe TRBD1 (6 bases). The germline gives CDR1 SGHTA, CDR2 FQGTGA. V was trimmed by 1 base and J by 1 base, leaving 13 bases between them. The CDR3 is made up of 16 amino acids. The CDR3 bases are TGTGCCAGCAGCTTAAATTCGGGACACACGAACACTGAAGCTTTCTTT. Protein sequence: CASSLNSGHTNTEAFF.

This clonotype was observed at least ten times. The chain combines TRBV7-9 with TRBJ2-5; D is perhaps TRBD1 (5 bases). Germline assignment: CDR1 SEHNR and CDR2 FQNEAQ (reference sequence). The CDR3 sequence is 14 residues long. Trimming took off 5 bases at V and 2 bases at J, with 12 bases between the two ends. The CDR3 protein is CASSPGWTQETQYF. The CDR3 DNA follows: TGTGCCAGCAGCCCCGGTTGGACACAAGAGACCCAGTACTTC.

The table lists this clonotype with many counts. V usage is TRBV24-1 and J usage is TRBJ2-1; D possibly uses TRBD1 or TRBD2 (5 bases each). The germline gives CDR1 KGHDR, CDR2 SFDVKD. Trimming pared 0 bases from V and 3 bases from J, leaving 8 bases between. The CDR3 is 15 amino acids. CDR3: CATSDLGTLYNEQFF. Here the CDR3 DNA reads TGTGCCACCAGTGATTTGGGGACCCTCTACAATGAGCAGTTCTTC.

This clonotype occurred a few times. V is TRBV5-6 and J is TRBJ2-2; TRBD2 matches at 9 bases. CDR1 is SGHDT, CDR2 YYEEEE, per germline. The CDR3 consists of 17 residues. V lost 4 bases and J lost 0; bases outside the gene matches: 7. The DNA of the CDR3 is TGTGCCAGCAGCAACGGACTAGCGTACGCGAACACCGGGGAGCTGTTTTTT. Protein: CASSNGLAYANTGELFF.

The V and J genes are TRBV4-1 and TRBJ2-7; unclear D gene. The germline gives CDR1 MGHRA, CDR2 YSYEKL. V was cut by 0 bases and J by 2 bases, with 11 bases left in between. There are 15 residues in the CDR3. The CDR3 here is CASSQEWTATYEQYF. In DNA, the CDR3 is TGCGCCAGCAGCCAAGAGTGGACGGCAACCTACGAGCAGTACTTC.

V usage is TRBV20-1 and J usage is TRBJ2-7; 9 bases are a match to TRBD2. After removal of 3 bases from V and 9 bases from J, the junction contained 6 bases not matched to a gene. The CDR3 totals 12 residues. The germline V gene encodes CDR1 DFQATT and CDR2 SNEGSKA (reference sequence). Written as DNA, the CDR3 is TGCAGTGCTAGGGGGACTAGCCAAGTGCAGTACTTC. As protein: CSARGTSQVQYF.

This clonotype was counted at least ten times. The chain combines TRBV6-2 or TRBV6-3 with TRBJ1-2; the D is unclear. There are 11 residues in the CDR3. Per germline, CDR1 MNHEY and CDR2 SVGEGT. V lost 6 bases, J lost 13 bases, and 15 bases lay in between. CDR3 sequence: CASSPDAGITF. In DNA form, the CDR3 reads TGTGCCAGCAGCCCGGACGCTGGAATCACCTTC.

V is TRBV6-2 or TRBV6-3 and J is TRBJ2-1; D uncertain. Germline CDR1 reads MNHEY; CDR2 reads SVGEGT. The CDR3 runs to 13 residues. V lost 7 bases, J lost 7 bases, and 14 bases lay in between. CDR3 nucleotide sequence: TGTGCCAGCAAGCCCTCCGGGCGGAATGAGCAGTTCTTC. It translates to CASKPSGRNEQFF.

V and J are TRBV5-1 and TRBJ2-1, with D perhaps assigned TRBD1 or TRBD2 (6 bases each). The germline V gene has CDR1 SGHRS and CDR2 YFSETQ. The CDR3 runs to 14 residues. The V end lost 4 bases, the J end lost 8 bases, and 16 bases lay between the germline ends. CDR3 residues: CASSPGTGGYEQFF. The DNA of the CDR3 is TGCGCCAGCAGCCCGGGGACTGGGGGCTATGAGCAGTTCTTC.

The chain has TRBV4-2 and TRBJ2-1; D assignment may be TRBD1 or TRBD2 (5 bases each). The CDR3 consists of 17 residues. Germline V gene sequence: CDR1 LGHNA, CDR2 YNFKEQ. The ends were cut back, 2 bases at V and 1 base at J, with 15 bases in the middle. This CDR3 reads CASSQTGTHSSYNEQFF. CDR3 DNA sequence: TGTGCCAGCAGCCAAACCGGGACCCATAGTTCCTACAATGAGCAGTTCTTC.

This clonotype was recorded at least ten times. The chain combines TRBV12-3 or TRBV12-4 with TRBJ2-7, with a weak D call TRBD2 (6 bases). The CDR3 consists of 14 residues. The V and J ends lost 6 bases and 2 bases respectively, with 14 bases between them. CDR3 sequence reads: CASSSWDSPYEQYF. In DNA form, the CDR3 reads TGTGCCAGCAGCTCTTGGGACTCTCCCTACGAGCAGTACTTC.

This clonotype occurred many times. The chain is built from TRBV7-6 and TRBJ2-1, with no clear D. In germline, CDR1 is SGHVS, CDR2 FNYEAQ. The CDR3 loop spans 13 amino acids. V lost 4 bases and J 5 bases, leaving 9 bases between the germline ends. The CDR3 sequence is CASSSRRDNEQFF. CDR3 sequence (DNA): TGTGCCAGCAGCTCCCGCAGAGACAATGAGCAGTTCTTC.

This clonotype was recorded many times. V is TRBV6-2 or TRBV6-3 and J is TRBJ2-3; 10 bases are shared with TRBD2. This CDR3 comprises 16 residues. Germline CDR1 and CDR2: MNHEY and SVGEGT. V trimming: 2 bases; J trimming: 5 bases; junction bases outside the gene matches: 7. The CDR3 here is CASSYEAGGPRDTQYF. The CDR3 DNA follows: TGTGCCAGCAGTTACGAAGCGGGAGGGCCGAGAGATACGCAGTATTTT.

The chain uses TRBV19 and TRBJ2-3; TRBD2 agrees at 7 bases. The V gene end was trimmed by 5 bases and the J gene end by 1 base; junction bases not matched to a gene: 6. Germline CDR1 is LNHDA and CDR2 is SQIVND (reference sequence). This CDR3 region has 15 residues. CDR3 region: CASSLLAGRTDTQYF. CDR3 nucleotides: TGTGCCAGTAGTCTGTTAGCGGGTCGCACAGATACGCAGTATTTT.

This clonotype was found many times. The chain carries TRBV29-1 and TRBJ2-7; 9 positions match TRBD2. J gave up 2 bases and V 4 bases, and 9 bases lay outside the gene matches. The germline CDR1 and CDR2 sequences are SQVTM and ANQGSEA. CDR3 length equals 15 residues. CDR3: CSVVPTSGKAYEQYF. CDR3 nucleotide sequence: TGCAGCGTTGTCCCGACTAGCGGTAAGGCCTACGAGCAGTACTTC.

There are many counts of this clonotype. This CDR3 reads CASTPIQGASNQPQHF. The CDR3 region has the DNA TGTGCCAGCACCCCCATACAAGGGGCGAGCAATCAGCCCCAGCATTTT. This chain links TRBV21-1 with TRBJ1-5; TRBD1 is taken as the D call from the table, unchecked against the DNA. TRBV21-1 is a listed pseudogene. The CDR3 has 16 residues.

This clonotype turned up a few times. J is TRBJ1-3 and V is TRBV2; 8 bases are a match to TRBD1. Germline V CDR1 and CDR2: SNHLY, FYNNEI. This CDR3 is 17 amino acids long. The J segment lost 0 bases and the V segment lost 5 bases, leaving 9 bases of the junction unmatched. Here the CDR3 reads CASSSTGVVLSGNTIYF. The CDR3 nucleotides read TGTGCCAGCAGTTCGACAGGGGTCGTGCTCTCTGGAAACACCATATATTTT.

This clonotype has just a few counts. The chain employs TRBV12-3 or TRBV12-4 and TRBJ2-1; D is possibly TRBD1 (6 bases). The CDR3 is made up of 14 amino acids. Between the trimmed V and J ends, which lost 7 bases and 4 bases, there was a span of 14 bases. The CDR3 DNA reads as TGTGCCAGCAACCCTACTAGGGGGTACAATGAGCAGTTCTTC. It yields the protein CASNPTRGYNEQFF.

This clonotype was observed many times. The chain is built from TRBV6-5 and TRBJ2-7; 14 nucleotides match TRBD2. This CDR3 is 12 amino acids long. J was trimmed by 12 bases and V by 4 bases; bases with no gene match: 2. Per germline, CDR1 MNHEY and CDR2 SVGAGI. CDR3 sequence reads: CASSSTSGRAYF. As DNA, the CDR3 is TGTGCCAGCAGTTCGACTAGCGGGAGGGCGTACTTC.

In this sample, this clonotype turned up many times. The J gene is TRBJ2-2, the V gene TRBV20-1, with 13 bases matching TRBD2. The length of the CDR3 is 18 residues. The V gene end was trimmed by 3 bases and the J gene end by 6 bases; junction bases not matched to a gene: 13. Germline lookup yields CDR1 DFQATT and CDR2 SNEGSKA (reference sequence). The CDR3 DNA is TGCAGTGCTAGCTACCACGGACTAGCGGGAGAAGAGGCCGGGGAGCTGTTTTTT. Translation: CSASYHGLAGEEAGELFF.

This clonotype was counted at least ten times. The genes are TRBV12-3 or TRBV12-4 and TRBJ2-1; unclear D gene. There are 14 residues in the CDR3. Trimming pared 7 bases from V and 3 bases from J, leaving 13 bases between. This chain's CDR3 is CASTLGSNYNEQFF. The CDR3 coding sequence is TGTGCCAGCACTCTGGGCAGTAACTACAATGAGCAGTTCTTC.